Each of the 13 T cell receptor beta chains below was sequenced from the same sample in a study of OX40 agonist ivuxolimab in advanced cancers. Libraries were prepared by immunoSEQ multiplex PCR; TCRdb keeps only in-frame clonotypes and omits some of them. The sample includes roughly 81,000 clones, 70% to 90% of them seen just once. This sample comprised CD4+ or CD8+ T cells sorted from blood, obtained in a trial of the OX40 agonist ivuxolimab. The receptors were gathered from an adult with an advanced solid tumor such as melanoma, head and neck, liver or kidney cancer.

The chain is built from TRBV7-3 and TRBJ2-7, with 7 nucleotides matching TRBD1. The CDR3 is 13 amino acids. Germline trimming cut 2 bases from V and 7 bases from J; bases unmatched to any gene: 5. In germline, CDR1 is SGHTA, CDR2 FQGTGA. For the CDR3, the DNA is TGTGCCAGCAGCTTAGAGGGGGCGCGGGAGCAGTACTTC. Protein: CASSLEGAREQYF.

This chain uses TRBV7-9 with TRBJ2-7; D is undetermined. The V gene lost 5 bases and the J gene lost 3 bases, with 14 bases spanning the gap. This CDR3 has 14 residues. The germline CDR1 and CDR2 sequences are SEHNR and FQNEAQ (reference sequence). The DNA of the CDR3 is TGTGCCAGCAGCGGGATCGAGGTACACTACGAGCAGTACTTC. It yields the protein CASSGIEVHYEQYF.

The V gene is TRBV7-2, the J gene TRBJ2-7; 11 bases fit TRBD2. The CDR3 length is 16 residues. Germline V gene lookup returns CDR1 SGHTA and CDR2 FQGNSA. V lost 2 bases to trimming and J lost 0 bases; unmatched junction nucleotides: 3. CDR3 DNA: TGTGCCAGCAGCTTAACTAGCGGGGGAAGCTCCTACGAGCAGTACTTC. Translation: CASSLTSGGSSYEQYF.

The J gene is TRBJ2-2, the V gene TRBV7-2; no clear D gene. The germline V gene has CDR1 SGHTA and CDR2 FQGNSA. Between the trimmed V and J ends, which lost 1 base and 7 bases, there was a span of 10 bases. This CDR3 is built from 14 residues. The CDR3 spells CASSLDGPNGELFF. CDR3 nucleotide sequence: TGTGCCAGCAGCTTAGATGGACCGAACGGGGAGCTGTTTTTT.

This chain connects TRBV4-2 to TRBJ1-3; D is unresolved. The germline CDR1 and CDR2 sequences are LGHNA and YNFKEQ. The V gene lost 0 bases and the J gene lost 0 bases, with 15 bases spanning the gap. CDR3 length equals 18 residues. CDR3 nucleotide sequence: TGTGCCAGCAGCCAAGAGGTGGCGGGTCTTAGCTCTGGAAACACCATATATTTT. Translating it yields CASSQEVAGLSSGNTIYF.

The chain combines TRBV7-9 with TRBJ1-1; the D is unclear. The CDR3 loop spans 13 amino acids. Trimming removed 1 base at V and 5 bases at J, with 8 bases between. CDR1 and CDR2 from the germline V gene are SEHNR and FQNEAQ (reference sequence). CDR3 protein: CASSLERGTEAFF. In DNA, the CDR3 is TGTGCCAGCAGCTTAGAACGGGGAACTGAAGCTTTCTTT.

V is TRBV11-3 and J is TRBJ2-3; 10 nucleotides agree with TRBD2. Trimming cost V 2 bases and J 3 bases; bases outside gene matches: 5. The CDR3 has 16 amino acids. The germline V gene encodes CDR1 SGHNT and CDR2 YENEEA. The CDR3 DNA sequence: TGTGCCAGCAGCTTAAGAGCGGGGGGGCTGACAGATACGCAGTATTTT. This translates into CASSLRAGGLTDTQYF.

The chain joins TRBV7-2 to TRBJ2-1; D might be TRBD2 (6 bases). The ends were cut back, 6 bases at V and 8 bases at J, with 17 bases in the middle. CDR1 and CDR2 (germline): SGHTA, FQGNSA. The CDR3 runs 14 residues. CDR3 amino acids: CASRSRFGGDEQFF. The CDR3 DNA reads as TGTGCCAGCAGGTCTCGCTTCGGGGGAGATGAGCAGTTCTTC.

The J gene is TRBJ1-1, the V gene TRBV19, with D unclear. Germline V gene data show CDR1 as LNHDA and CDR2 as SQIVND (reference sequence). This CDR3 contains 12 residues. With 7 bases removed from V and 2 bases from J, the gap between germline ends came to 8 bases. The CDR3 DNA reads as TGTGCCAGTAAGAGTGGAAACACTGAAGCTTTCTTT. Translated, it gives CASKSGNTEAFF.

J is TRBJ2-3 and V is TRBV7-6; TRBD2 aligns across 9 bases. This CDR3 region has 16 residues. The ends lost 1 base at V and 3 bases at J; junction bases unmatched: 5. Germline V gives CDR1 SGHVS, CDR2 FNYEAQ. The CDR3 sequence is CASSLGRGRETDTQYF. The CDR3 region has the DNA TGTGCCAGCAGCTTAGGACGCGGGAGGGAGACAGATACGCAGTATTTT.

This chain joins TRBV11-2 and TRBJ2-7, with a tentative D call TRBD1 (5 bases). The V and J ends lost 3 bases and 0 bases respectively, with 9 bases between them. This CDR3 has 14 amino acids. Germline V lookup: CDR1 SGHAT, CDR2 FQNNGV. The CDR3 reads CASSLDITSYEQYF. The CDR3 DNA reads TGTGCCAGCAGCTTGGACATAACCTCCTACGAGCAGTACTTC.

V gene TRBV2 combines with J gene TRBJ2-2; 7 bases agree with TRBD1. The CDR3 length is 16 residues. The germline V gene has CDR1 SNHLY and CDR2 FYNNEI. V shed 5 bases, J shed 2 bases, and the junction held 8 bases outside the gene matches. The chain's CDR3 is CASSSNRGANTGELFF. The DNA for the CDR3 is TGTGCCAGCAGTTCAAACAGGGGCGCTAACACCGGGGAGCTGTTTTTT.

The V and J genes are TRBV4-2 and TRBJ1-2, with a possible D match to TRBD1 (5 bases). Trimming cost V 4 bases and J 2 bases, with 8 bases left between them. The CDR3 totals 13 residues. Per germline, CDR1 LGHNA and CDR2 YNFKEQ. CDR3 loop: CASSLGHNYGYTF. CDR3 DNA: TGTGCCAGCAGCCTCGGACACAACTATGGCTACACCTTC.